A selection of T cell receptor beta chains follows, all from one sample in a study of human T cells and chemical hapten exposure. MiXCR was run by TCRdb on the RACE reads, yielding one entry per CDR3 protein. Of under 300,000 distinct CDR3 sequences detected, approximately 8% appear once; the ten largest clones hold more than 0.95%. The material sequenced was whole blood, taken in connection with sensitization to the hapten diphenylcyclopropenone (DPC). These receptors all come from a man younger than 30 with alopecia areata. Some clones in this sample may be carry-over from other donors' samples. Each CDR3 is given with its conserved first and last residue. A D gene is named only where the DNA matches it firmly. The listing skips clone size in some rows; elsewhere it reads once, few, many or a size class.

J gene	D gene	clone size	V gene	CDR3 protein	CDR3 DNA
TRBJ2-1	TRBD2	few	TRBV4-2	CASSRSSGGFYNEQFF	TGTGCCAGCAGCCGATCTAGCGGGGGGTTCTACAATGAGCAGTTCTTC
TRBJ1-1	.	.	TRBV7-9	CASSSLAILGTEAFF	TGTGCCAGCAGCTCCTTGGCCATATTGGGTACTGAAGCTTTCTTT
TRBJ2-6	.	many	TRBV3-1	CASSHPAGAYSGANVLTF	TGTGCCAGCAGCCACCCAGCTGGGGCGTACTCTGGGGCCAACGTCCTGACTTTC
TRBJ1-1	.	.	TRBV29-1	CSVEQAYTEAFF	TGCAGCGTTGAACAGGCGTACACTGAAGCTTTCTTT
TRBJ1-3	.	.	TRBV5-1	CASSLGGLAYSGNTIYF	TGCGCCAGCAGCTTGGGGGGCTTGGCGTACTCTGGAAACACCATATATTTT
TRBJ1-2	.	many	TRBV3-1	CASSQEGAGGRRGYTF	TGTGCCAGCAGCCAAGAAGGGGCCGGGGGCCGGCGAGGCTACACCTTC
TRBJ2-7	TRBD2	few	TRBV27	CASSSQLGGAYEQYF	TGTGCCAGCAGTTCGCAGCTGGGAGGGGCCTACGAGCAGTACTTC
TRBJ2-1	.	many	TRBV25-1	CASSEVGVWNEQFF	TGTGCCAGCAGTGAAGTTGGGGTCTGGAATGAGCAGTTCTTC
TRBJ1-1	.	many	TRBV6-2/TRBV6-3	CASSYSIGEAFF	TGTGCCAGCAGTTACTCGATCGGTGAAGCTTTCTTT
TRBJ2-1	.	.	TRBV7-9	CASSYGTGYEQFF	TGTGCCAGCAGTTACGGAACAGGGTATGAGCAGTTCTTC
TRBJ2-5	.	few	TRBV29-1	CSVRIIQARETQYF	TGCAGCGTTCGTATCATTCAGGCCAGGGAGACCCAGTACTTC
TRBJ1-4	.	few	TRBV2	CASTLDRSFEKLFF	TGTGCCAGCACACTGGACAGATCCTTTGAAAAACTGTTTTTT
TRBJ1-1	.	many	TRBV20-1	CSASKAENTEAFF	TGCAGTGCTAGCAAGGCGGAGAACACTGAAGCTTTCTTT
TRBJ1-5	.	.	TRBV28	CASSLGRWTASNQPQHF	TGTGCCAGCAGTTTAGGGAGATGGACAGCTAGCAATCAGCCCCAGCATTTT
TRBJ1-4	.	few	TRBV4-1	CASSQWLNEKLFF	TGCGCCAGCAGCCAATGGCTGAATGAAAAACTGTTTTTT
TRBJ1-2	.	few	TRBV20-1	CSARARYEPSANYGYTF	TGCAGTGCTAGAGCAAGGTATGAGCCGTCAGCTAACTATGGCTACACCTTC
TRBJ1-4	.	many	TRBV5-1	CASSLAPLNEKLFF	TGCGCCAGCAGCTTGGCCCCCCTTAATGAAAAACTGTTTTTT
TRBJ1-2	TRBD1	few	TRBV6-2/TRBV6-3	CASSRGTGEHYGYTF	TGTGCCAGCAGTCGAGGGACAGGGGAGCACTATGGCTACACCTTC
TRBJ2-7	.	many	TRBV29-1	CSVKYLDPYEQYF	TGCAGCGTAAAGTACCTGGACCCTTACGAGCAGTACTTC
TRBJ1-6	.	.	TRBV6-5	CASSPERGSYNSPLHF	TGTGCCAGCTCCCCGGAGCGAGGGAGTTATAATTCACCCCTCCACTTT
TRBJ2-7	.	many	TRBV7-9	CASSPFPGETYEQYF	TGTGCCAGCAGCCCCTTTCCCGGGGAAACCTACGAGCAGTACTTC
TRBJ2-7	.	few	TRBV11-2	CASSSRSYEPYEQYF	TGTGCCAGCAGCTCCCGAAGTTACGAACCCTACGAGCAGTACTTC
TRBJ1-1	.	many	TRBV12-3/TRBV12-4	CASRTDGDTEAFF	TGTGCCAGCAGGACCGACGGAGACACTGAAGCTTTCTTT
TRBJ1-5	.	few	TRBV4-1	CASSQGGAAGNQPQHF	TGCGCCAGCAGCCAAGGAGGGGCGGCGGGCAATCAGCCCCAGCATTTT
TRBJ2-5	.	few	TRBV28	CASSPPGGAVETQYF	TGTGCCAGCAGTCCGCCTGGCGGGGCCGTGGAGACCCAGTACTTC
TRBJ1-4	.	.	TRBV4-3	CASSQERVRGPKLFF	TGCGCCAGCAGCCAAGAAAGGGTTCGGGGACCAAAACTGTTTTTT
TRBJ1-4	.	few	TRBV9	CASSPEGPTNEKLFF	TGTGCCAGCAGCCCCGAGGGCCCAACTAATGAAAAACTGTTTTTT
TRBJ2-3	.	.	TRBV6-2/TRBV6-3	CASSYRQDPTDTQYF	TGTGCCAGCAGTTATAGGCAGGACCCGACAGATACGCAGTATTTT
TRBJ1-2	TRBD1	few	TRBV7-9	CASSKTGVDGYTF	TGTGCCAGCAGCAAAACAGGGGTCGATGGCTACACCTTC
TRBJ2-7	.	.	TRBV7-2	CASSQNPYEQYF	TGTGCCAGCAGCCAAAATCCCTACGAGCAGTACTTC
TRBJ1-5	.	few	TRBV4-3	CASSQDRASSGSNQPQHF	TGCGCCAGCAGCCAAGATCGAGCATCGTCAGGAAGCAATCAGCCCCAGCATTTT
TRBJ1-5	.	few	TRBV4-1	CASSDQRDQPQHF	TGCGCCAGCAGCGACCAACGGGATCAGCCCCAGCATTTT
TRBJ2-5	.	.	TRBV7-6	CASSTRGKSETQYF	TGTGCCAGCAGCACGAGAGGAAAATCGGAGACCCAGTACTTC
TRBJ1-2	.	many	TRBV12-3/TRBV12-4	CASSSQGLGYTF	TGTGCCAGCAGTTCCCAGGGTCTTGGCTACACCTTC
TRBJ2-1	.	.	TRBV7-3	CASSPQQGMDEQFF	TGTGCCAGCAGCCCCCAGCAGGGTATGGATGAGCAGTTCTTC
TRBJ2-5	.	many	TRBV12-3/TRBV12-4	CASSGARGEETQYF	TGTGCCAGCAGCGGGGCAAGGGGAGAAGAGACCCAGTACTTC
TRBJ1-5	TRBD1	.	TRBV7-2	CASSPQTGGGGQPQHF	TGTGCCAGCAGCCCCCAGACAGGGGGGGGCGGTCAGCCCCAGCATTTT
TRBJ2-1	.	.	TRBV7-2	CASSLRQGRANEQFF	TGTGCCAGCAGCTTACGGCAGGGAAGGGCCAATGAGCAGTTCTTC
TRBJ1-6	.	.	TRBV7-2	CASSLVGTDSYNSPLHF	TGTGCCAGCAGCTTAGTCGGGACGGACTCCTATAATTCACCCCTCCACTTT
TRBJ2-3	TRBD2	few	TRBV2	CAERGVASDTQYF	TGTGCCGAGCGGGGGGTGGCGTCGGATACGCAGTATTTT
TRBJ1-6	.	few	TRBV27	CASSHLFSSYNSPLHF	TGTGCCAGCAGCCACCTCTTTAGCTCCTATAATTCACCCCTCCACTTT
TRBJ1-6	.	.	TRBV6-2/TRBV6-3	CASTDSLSSPLHF	TGTGCCAGCACCGATAGTCTGAGTTCACCCCTCCACTTT
TRBJ2-7	.	few	TRBV6-5	CASRAGTVSYEQYF	TGTGCCAGCAGGGCCGGGACGGTCTCCTACGAGCAGTACTTC
TRBJ2-7	.	many	TRBV6-1	CASSAGFSYEQYF	TGTGCCAGCAGTGCGGGATTTTCCTACGAGCAGTACTTC
TRBJ1-1	.	many	TRBV29-1	CSVEGRTVNTEAFF	TGCAGCGTTGAAGGACGGACGGTGAACACTGAAGCTTTCTTT
TRBJ1-1	TRBD1	.	TRBV7-9	CASSSYGRQGKTEAFF	TGTGCCAGCAGCTCCTACGGACGACAGGGGAAGACTGAAGCTTTCTTT
TRBJ2-7	.	.	TRBV3-1	CASSQVQGEQYF	TGTGCCAGCAGCCAAGTACAGGGCGAGCAGTACTTC
TRBJ2-3	TRBD1	.	TRBV7-9	CASSFHRGETDTQYF	TGTGCCAGCAGCTTCCACAGGGGAGAGACAGATACGCAGTATTTT
TRBJ1-6	TRBD1	.	TRBV27	CASSGRTGFENSPLHF	TGTGCCAGCAGTGGAAGGACAGGGTTTGAAAATTCACCCCTCCACTTT
TRBJ2-5	TRBD1	many	TRBV3-1	CASSQIRDRGRGRETQYF	TGTGCCAGCAGCCAGATCCGGGACAGGGGGCGCGGTAGAGAGACCCAGTACTTC
TRBJ1-2	TRBD1	few	TRBV7-9	CASSFSGTGPYGYTF	TGTGCCAGCAGCTTCTCCGGGACAGGCCCTTATGGCTACACCTTC
TRBJ1-1	.	.	TRBV6-5	CASSYSRGGPFTEAFF	TGTGCCAGCAGTTACTCGAGGGGGGGGCCCTTCACTGAAGCTTTCTTT
TRBJ1-5	TRBD1	.	TRBV10-3	CAISQGAGQPQHF	TGTGCCATCAGTCAGGGGGCAGGTCAGCCCCAGCATTTT